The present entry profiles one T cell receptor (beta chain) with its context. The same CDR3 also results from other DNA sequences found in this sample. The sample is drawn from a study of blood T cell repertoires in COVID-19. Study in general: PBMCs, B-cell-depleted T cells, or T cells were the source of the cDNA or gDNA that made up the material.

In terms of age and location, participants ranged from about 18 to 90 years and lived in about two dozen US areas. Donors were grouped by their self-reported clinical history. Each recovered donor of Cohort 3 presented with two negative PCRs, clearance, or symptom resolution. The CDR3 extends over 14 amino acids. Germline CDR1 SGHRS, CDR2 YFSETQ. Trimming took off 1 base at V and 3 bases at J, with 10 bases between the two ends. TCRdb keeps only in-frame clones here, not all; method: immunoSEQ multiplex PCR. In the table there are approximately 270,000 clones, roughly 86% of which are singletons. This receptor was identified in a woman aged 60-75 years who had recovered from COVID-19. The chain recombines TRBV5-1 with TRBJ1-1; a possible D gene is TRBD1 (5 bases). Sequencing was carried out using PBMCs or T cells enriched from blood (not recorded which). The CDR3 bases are TGCGCCAGCAGCTTGCAGGGTCCCGACACTGAAGCTTTCTTT. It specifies CASSLQGPDTEAFF.